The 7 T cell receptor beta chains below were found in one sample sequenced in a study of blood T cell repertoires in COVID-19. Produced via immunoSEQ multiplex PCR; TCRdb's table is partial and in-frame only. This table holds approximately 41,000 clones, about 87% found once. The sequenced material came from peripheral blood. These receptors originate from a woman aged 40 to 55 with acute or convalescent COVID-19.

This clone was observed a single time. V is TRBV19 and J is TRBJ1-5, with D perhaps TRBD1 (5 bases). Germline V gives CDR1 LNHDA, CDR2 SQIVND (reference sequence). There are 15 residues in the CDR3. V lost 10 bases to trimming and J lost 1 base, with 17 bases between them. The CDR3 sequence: CATQGEGHSNQPQHF. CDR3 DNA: TGTGCCACCCAAGGGGAGGGGCACAGCAATCAGCCCCAGCATTTT.

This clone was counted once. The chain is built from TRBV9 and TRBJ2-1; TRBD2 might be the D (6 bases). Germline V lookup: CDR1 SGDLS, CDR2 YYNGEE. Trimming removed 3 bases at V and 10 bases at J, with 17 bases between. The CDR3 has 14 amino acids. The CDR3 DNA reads TGTGCCAGCAGCGGGGACTCTGGGGGGAAGGAGCAGTTCTTC. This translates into CASSGDSGGKEQFF.

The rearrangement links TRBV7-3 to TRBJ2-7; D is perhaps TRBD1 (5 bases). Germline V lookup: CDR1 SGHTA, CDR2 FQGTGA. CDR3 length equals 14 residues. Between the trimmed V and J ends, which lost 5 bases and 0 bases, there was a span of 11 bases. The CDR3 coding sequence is TGTGCCAGCAGCCCCTCGGACAACTCCTACGAGCAGTACTTC. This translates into CASSPSDNSYEQYF.

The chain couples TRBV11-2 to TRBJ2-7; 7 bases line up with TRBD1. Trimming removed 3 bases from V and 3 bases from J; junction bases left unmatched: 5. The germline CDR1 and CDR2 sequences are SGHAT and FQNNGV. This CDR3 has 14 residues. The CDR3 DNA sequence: TGTGCCAGCAGCTTGTTACAGGGGATCTACGAGCAGTACTTC. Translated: CASSLLQGIYEQYF.

CDR3 protein: CASSSLLTGGTEAFF. The CDR3 DNA is TGTGCCAGCAGCTCCCTCCTGACAGGGGGCACTGAAGCTTTCTTT. The chain couples TRBV5-4 to TRBJ1-1; 9 nucleotides align to TRBD1. Germline lookup yields CDR1 SGHNT and CDR2 YYREEE (reference sequence). The CDR3 totals 15 residues. With 3 bases clipped from V and 4 bases from J, the junction kept 7 bases outside the gene matches.

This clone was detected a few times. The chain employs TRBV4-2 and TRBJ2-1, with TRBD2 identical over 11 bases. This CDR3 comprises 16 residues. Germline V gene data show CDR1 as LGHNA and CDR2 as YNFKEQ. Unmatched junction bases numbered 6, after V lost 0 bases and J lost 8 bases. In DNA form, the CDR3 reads TGTGCCAGCAGCCAAGAAGGACTAGCGGGCTCCGATGAGCAGTTCTTC. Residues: CASSQEGLAGSDEQFF.

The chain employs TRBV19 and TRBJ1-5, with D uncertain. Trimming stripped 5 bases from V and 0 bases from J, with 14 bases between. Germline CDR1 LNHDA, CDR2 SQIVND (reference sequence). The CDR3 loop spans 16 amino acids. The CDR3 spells CASSGLMGSSNQPQHF. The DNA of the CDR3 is TGTGCCAGTAGTGGCCTCATGGGCAGTAGCAATCAGCCCCAGCATTTT. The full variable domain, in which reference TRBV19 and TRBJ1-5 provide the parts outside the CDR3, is DGGITQSPKYLFRKEGQNVTLSCEQNLNHDAMYWYRQDPGQGLRLIYYSQIVNDFQKGDIAEGYSVSREKKESFPLTVTSAQKNPTAFYLCASSGLMGSSNQPQHFGDGTRLSIL.